This TCR beta chain was identified in a study of shared T cell receptors in the human thymus. Measured with immunoSEQ multiplex PCR; TCRdb has only the in-frame clones, and not every one. The sample has 700,000 or so clones; over 75% are singletons. Per germline, CDR1 MNHEY and CDR2 SMNVEV (reference sequence). V lost 7 bases, J lost 10 bases, and 20 bases lay in between. This CDR3 has 14 amino acids. These data also formed part of another study, on human thymus T cells. This second report adds: It was healthy Finnish infants having corrective surgery for congenital heart defects who were the donors. Thymus pieces cut out during corrective heart surgery were the tissue that was used. Biased V and J segment usage appeared in thymus and peripheral blood. What related research reported was that thymic repertoires overlapped highly among unrelated individuals.

Sequences were obtained from thymocytes. V gene TRBV27 combines with J gene TRBJ2-1; possibly TRBD2 for D (5 bases). This clonotype was obtained from a girl under three years old with a congenital heart defect. Here the CDR3 reads CASTPKKRPREQFF. The CDR3 region has the DNA TGTGCCAGCACCCCTAAGAAGCGGCCTAGGGAGCAGTTCTTC.